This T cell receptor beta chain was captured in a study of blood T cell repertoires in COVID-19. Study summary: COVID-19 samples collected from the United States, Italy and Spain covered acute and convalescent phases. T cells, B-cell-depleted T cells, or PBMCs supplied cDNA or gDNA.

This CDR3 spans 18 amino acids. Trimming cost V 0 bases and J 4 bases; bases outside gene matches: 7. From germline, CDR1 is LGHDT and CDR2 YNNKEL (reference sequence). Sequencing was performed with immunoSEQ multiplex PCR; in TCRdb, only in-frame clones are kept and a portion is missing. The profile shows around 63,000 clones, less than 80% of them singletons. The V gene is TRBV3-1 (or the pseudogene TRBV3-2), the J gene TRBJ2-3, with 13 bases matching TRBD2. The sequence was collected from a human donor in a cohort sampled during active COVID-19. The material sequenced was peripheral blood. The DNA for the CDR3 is TGTGCCAGCAGCCAAGAGGGAGGACTAGCGGGAGTGGCAGATACGCAGTATTTT. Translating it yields CASSQEGGLAGVADTQYF.